This T cell receptor (beta chain) was sequenced in a study of cytomegalovirus exposure and HLA in healthy donors. Study-level points and caveats: HLA allele associations emerged for some 16,000 TCR beta sequences in a later analysis, at 0.05 false discovery rate. The dataset shows that most TCR sequences were rare, while some public TCRs occurred in many donors.

PCR employed 60 Vbeta and 13 Jbeta primers. How the authors handled the data: A later analysis counted about 80 million unique TCR beta chains, some 11 million shared. TCRdb's copy holds only in-frame clones and misses some; the assay was immunoSEQ multiplex PCR. That table supplies the V and J calls and clone size; D and trimming were determined from the DNA. The sample shows nearly 80,000 clones, around three quarters of them seen only once. To note about this clone: Its specificity is unknown.

Sequencing was carried out using PBMCs. This TCR was sampled from a woman aged 35 to 49 in good health and CMV-seropositive.

CDR3 protein: CASSQGRDLYGYTF. The CDR3 DNA sequence: TGCGCCAGCAGCCAAGGGCGGGACCTCTATGGCTACACCTTC. The chain links TRBV4-1 to TRBJ1-2, with a possible D match to TRBD1 (5 bases). CDR3 length: 14 amino acids. Germline V gene lookup returns CDR1 MGHRA and CDR2 YSYEKL. Trimming removed 1 base from V and 4 bases from J, with 10 bases in between.